This note documents a single T cell receptor beta chain sequence. The sample is drawn from a study of blood T cell repertoires in COVID-19. Study details: Samples came from the United States, Italy and Spain, spanning acute and convalescent COVID-19. The analysed material was cDNA or gDNA that came from T cells, B-cell-depleted T cells, or PBMCs.

Original processing methods: By means of reference gene primer amplification, nucleated cell counts were estimated. Generated by immunoSEQ multiplex PCR, the TCRdb table keeps only in-frame clones and is missing some. V, J and clone size are those of that table, while D and trimming were read from the DNA. The profile covers 130,000 to 150,000 clones, with 60% to 85% appearing a single time and around 2.1% taken by the ten largest. The source of this sequence is a woman between 55 and 75 years old with acute or convalescent COVID-19. The sample taken for sequencing was peripheral blood.

Written as DNA, the CDR3 is TGTGCCAGCAGTCGACTCCGGACAGGGCAGAGCAATCAGCCCCAGCATTTT. Protein: CASSRLRTGQSNQPQHF. The chain employs TRBV28 and TRBJ1-5; the match to TRBD1 covers 8 bases. The germline V gene has CDR1 MDHEN and CDR2 SYDVKM. Trimming removed 5 bases from V and 1 base from J; junction bases left unmatched: 10. This CDR3 is 17 amino acids long.